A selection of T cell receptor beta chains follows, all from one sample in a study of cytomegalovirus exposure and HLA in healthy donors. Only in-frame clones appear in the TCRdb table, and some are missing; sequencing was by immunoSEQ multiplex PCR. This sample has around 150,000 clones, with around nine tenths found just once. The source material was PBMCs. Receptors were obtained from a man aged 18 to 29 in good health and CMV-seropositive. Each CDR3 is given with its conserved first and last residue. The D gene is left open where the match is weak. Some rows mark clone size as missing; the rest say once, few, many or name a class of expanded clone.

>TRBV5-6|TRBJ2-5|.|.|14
TGTGCCAGCAGCCCGGGGGGCCCGGGGGTGACCCAGTACTTC
CASSPGGPGVTQYF
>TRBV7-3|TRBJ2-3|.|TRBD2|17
TGTGCCAGCAGCTTACGCCTAGCGGGAGGGCCAACAGATACGCAGTATTTT
CASSLRLAGGPTDTQYF
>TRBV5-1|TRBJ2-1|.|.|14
TGCGCCAGCAGCTTGATGTGGAGGGAGAATGAGCAGTTCTTC
CASSLMWRENEQFF
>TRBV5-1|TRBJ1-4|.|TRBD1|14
TGCGCCAGCAGCTTCGGACAGGGGGCTGAAAAACTGTTTTTT
CASSFGQGAEKLFF
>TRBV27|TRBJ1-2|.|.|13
TGTGCCAGCAGTTTATCAGGGAGGTATGGCTACACCTTC
CASSLSGRYGYTF
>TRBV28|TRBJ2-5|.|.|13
TGTGCCAGCAGGGAGGGGTACTGGGAGACCCAGTACTTC
CASREGYWETQYF
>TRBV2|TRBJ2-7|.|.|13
TGTGCCAGCAGTGTGGGCAGATCCTACGAGCAGTACTTC
CASSVGRSYEQYF
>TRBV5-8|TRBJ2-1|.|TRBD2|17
TGTGCCAGCAGCTTGACGCAGACTAGCGGGAGTGGCAATGAGCAGTTCTTC
CASSLTQTSGSGNEQFF
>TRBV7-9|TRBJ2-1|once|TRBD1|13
TGTGCCAGCTCGGACAGGGGGAGTGATGAGCAGTTCTTC
CASSDRGSDEQFF
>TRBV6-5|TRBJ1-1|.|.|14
TGTGCCACCTCGGGGAGGGTCTCTAACACTGAAGCTTTCTTT
CATSGRVSNTEAFF
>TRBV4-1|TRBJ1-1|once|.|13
TGCGCCAGCAGCCAAGATACCAGGGGAGAAGCTTTCTTT
CASSQDTRGEAFF
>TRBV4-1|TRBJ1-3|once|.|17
TGCGCCAGCAGCCAAGATTCTCTGCCAGGGCCTGGGAACACCATATATTTT
CASSQDSLPGPGNTIYF
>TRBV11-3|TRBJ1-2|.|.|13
TGTGCCAGCAGCTGGGCAGGGCTTGATGGCTACACCTTC
CASSWAGLDGYTF
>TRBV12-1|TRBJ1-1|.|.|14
TGTGCCAGCAGCTTCAGGCCCGGATTCACTGAAGCTTTCTTT
CASSFRPGFTEAFF
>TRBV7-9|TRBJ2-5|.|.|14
TGTGCCAGCAGCATAGGACTGGAACAAGAGACCCAGTACTTC
CASSIGLEQETQYF
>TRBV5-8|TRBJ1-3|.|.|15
TGTGCCAGCAGCTTCGGGGGGGCTGGCGGAAACACCATATATTTT
CASSFGGAGGNTIYF
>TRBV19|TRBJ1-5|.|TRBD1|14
TGTGCCAGTAGTACGGGACAGGGGCTACAGCCCCAGCATTTT
CASSTGQGLQPQHF
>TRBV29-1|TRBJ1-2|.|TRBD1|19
TGCAGCGTTGAAGATCTACGAGGGGGCAGGTTTAGTTTTTACTATGGCTACACCTTC
CSVEDLRGGRFSFYYGYTF